The clone carrying this T cell receptor (beta chain) was seen only a few times. Antigen specificity is unknown. The data belong to a study of cytomegalovirus exposure and HLA in healthy donors. Study-wide findings and caveats: There were 164 TCR beta chains listed as cytomegalovirus-associated. Compared with the approximately 670-donor mean, an Asian-associated ancestry cluster reportedly had fewer N-insertions, according to a later analysis. Other equally common chains were less clonally expanded than HLA-associated TCR beta chains, a later analysis showed. Follow-up analysis found HLA locus-dependent TCR association rates, highest for DRB1 and lowest for HLA-C.

The study ran its PCR with 60 Vbeta and 13 Jbeta primers. Sequencing was performed with immunoSEQ multiplex PCR; in TCRdb, only in-frame clones are kept and a portion is missing. The sample lists about 110,000 clones, approximately 70% occurring once. The CDR3 spans 16 residues. Germline trimming cut 6 bases from V and 1 base from J; bases unmatched to any gene: 8. Germline-derived CDR1 and CDR2 are MNHNY and SVGAGI (reference sequence). This clonotype was obtained from a man under 40 in good health and CMV-seropositive. This sequence joins TRBV6-6 and TRBJ1-1; 10 nucleotides agree with TRBD1. Sequencing used PBMCs. Written as DNA, the CDR3 is TGTGCCAGCAGCCGGACAGGGGGGGGTGCGAACACTGAAGCTTTCTTT. It is translated as CASSRTGGGANTEAFF.